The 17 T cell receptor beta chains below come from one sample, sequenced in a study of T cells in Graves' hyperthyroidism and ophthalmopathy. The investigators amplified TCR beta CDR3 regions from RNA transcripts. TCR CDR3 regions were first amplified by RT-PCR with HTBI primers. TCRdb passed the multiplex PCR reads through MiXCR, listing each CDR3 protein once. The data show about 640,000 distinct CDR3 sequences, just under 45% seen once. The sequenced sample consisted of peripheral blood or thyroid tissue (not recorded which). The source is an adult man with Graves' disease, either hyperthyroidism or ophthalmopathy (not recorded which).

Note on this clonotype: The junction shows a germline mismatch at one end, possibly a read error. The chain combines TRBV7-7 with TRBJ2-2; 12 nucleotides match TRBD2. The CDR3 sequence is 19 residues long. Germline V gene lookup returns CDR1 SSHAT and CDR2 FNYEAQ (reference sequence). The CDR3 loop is CASSPEPTSGGPNTGELFF. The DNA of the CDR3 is TGTGCTAGCAGCCCGGAGCCAACTAGCGGGGGGCCGAACACCGGGGAGCTGTTTTTT.

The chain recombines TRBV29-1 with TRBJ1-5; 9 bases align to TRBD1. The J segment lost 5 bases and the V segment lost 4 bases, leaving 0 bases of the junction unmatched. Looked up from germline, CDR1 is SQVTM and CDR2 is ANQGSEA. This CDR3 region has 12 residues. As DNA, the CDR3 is TGCAGCGTTGGGGACAGGGATCAGCCCCAGCATTTT. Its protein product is CSVGDRDQPQHF.

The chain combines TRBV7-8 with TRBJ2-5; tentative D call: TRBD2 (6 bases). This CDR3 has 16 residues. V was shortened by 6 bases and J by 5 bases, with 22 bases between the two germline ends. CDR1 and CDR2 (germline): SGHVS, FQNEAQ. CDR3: CASSYSGSAGRETQYF. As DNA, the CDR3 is TGTGCCAGCAGTTACTCGGGGTCTGCGGGGAGGGAGACCCAGTACTTC.

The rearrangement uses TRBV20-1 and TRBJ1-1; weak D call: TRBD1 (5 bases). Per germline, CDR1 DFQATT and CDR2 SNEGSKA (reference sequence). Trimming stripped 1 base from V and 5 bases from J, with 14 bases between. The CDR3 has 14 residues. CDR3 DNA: TGCAGTGCTAGAGCGGGCAGGGAGGGAACTGAAGCTTTCTTT. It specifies CSARAGREGTEAFF.

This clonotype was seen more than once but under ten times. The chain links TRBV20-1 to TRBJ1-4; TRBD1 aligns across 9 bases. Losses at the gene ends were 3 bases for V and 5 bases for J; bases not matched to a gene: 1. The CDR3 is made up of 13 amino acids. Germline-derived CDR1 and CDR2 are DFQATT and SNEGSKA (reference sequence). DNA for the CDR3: TGCAGTGCTAGGGGGACAGGGAATGAAAAACTGTTTTTT. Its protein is CSARGTGNEKLFF.

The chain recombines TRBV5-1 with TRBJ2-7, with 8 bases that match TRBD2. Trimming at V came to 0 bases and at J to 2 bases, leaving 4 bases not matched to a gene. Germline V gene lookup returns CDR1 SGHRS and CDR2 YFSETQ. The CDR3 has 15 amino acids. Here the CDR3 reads CASSLGGLGAYEQYF. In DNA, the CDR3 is TGCGCCAGCAGCTTGGGGGGACTAGGGGCCTACGAGCAGTACTTC.

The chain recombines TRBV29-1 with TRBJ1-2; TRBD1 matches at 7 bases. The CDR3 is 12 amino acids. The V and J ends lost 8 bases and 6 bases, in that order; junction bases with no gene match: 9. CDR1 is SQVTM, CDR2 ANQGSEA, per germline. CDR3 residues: CSSPTGTDGYTF. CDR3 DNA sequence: TGCAGCAGCCCGACAGGGACCGATGGCTACACCTTC.

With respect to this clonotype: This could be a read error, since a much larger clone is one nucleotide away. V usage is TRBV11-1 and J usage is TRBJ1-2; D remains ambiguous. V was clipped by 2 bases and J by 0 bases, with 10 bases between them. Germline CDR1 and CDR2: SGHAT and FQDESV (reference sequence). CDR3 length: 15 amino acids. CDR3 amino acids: CASSLLRSANYGYTF. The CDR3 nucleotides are TGTGCCAGCAGCTTATTGCGCAGTGCTAACTATGGCTACACCTTC.

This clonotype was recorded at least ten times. The CDR3 region is CASSVKEQYF. CDR3 DNA sequence: TGTGCCAGCAGTGTGAAGGAGCAGTACTTC. The rearrangement joins TRBV2 to TRBJ2-7; D is uncertain. The CDR3 spans 10 residues. V lost 4 bases, J lost 7 bases, and 5 bases lay in between. Germline V gene data show CDR1 as SNHLY and CDR2 as FYNNEI.

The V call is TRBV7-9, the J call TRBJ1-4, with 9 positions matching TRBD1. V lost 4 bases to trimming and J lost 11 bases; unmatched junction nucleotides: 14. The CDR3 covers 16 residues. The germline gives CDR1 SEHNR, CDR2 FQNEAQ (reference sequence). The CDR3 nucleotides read TGTGCCAGCAGCTGGGGTTTTGGGACAGGGATGGAGAAACTGTTTTTT. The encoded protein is CASSWGFGTGMEKLFF.

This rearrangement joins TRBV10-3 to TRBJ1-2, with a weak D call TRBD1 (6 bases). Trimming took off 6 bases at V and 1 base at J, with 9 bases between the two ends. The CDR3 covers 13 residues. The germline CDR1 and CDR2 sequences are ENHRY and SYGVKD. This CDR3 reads CAIRDSINYGYTF. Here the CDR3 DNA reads TGTGCCATCAGGGACAGCATTAACTATGGCTACACCTTC.

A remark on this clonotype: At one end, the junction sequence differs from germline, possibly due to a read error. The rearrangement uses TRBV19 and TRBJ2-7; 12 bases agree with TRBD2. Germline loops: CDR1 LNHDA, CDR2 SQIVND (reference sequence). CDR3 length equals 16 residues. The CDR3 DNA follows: TGTGCCAGTGGTATTCGCCTAGCGGGAGGGAGAAACGAGCAGTACTTC. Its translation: CASGIRLAGGRNEQYF.

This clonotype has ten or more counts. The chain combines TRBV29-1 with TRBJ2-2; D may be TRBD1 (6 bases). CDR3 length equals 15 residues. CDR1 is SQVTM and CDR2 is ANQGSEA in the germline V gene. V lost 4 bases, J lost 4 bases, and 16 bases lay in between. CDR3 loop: CSVAQQGSGTGELFF. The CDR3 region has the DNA TGCAGCGTTGCCCAGCAGGGGAGTGGCACCGGGGAGCTGTTTTTT.

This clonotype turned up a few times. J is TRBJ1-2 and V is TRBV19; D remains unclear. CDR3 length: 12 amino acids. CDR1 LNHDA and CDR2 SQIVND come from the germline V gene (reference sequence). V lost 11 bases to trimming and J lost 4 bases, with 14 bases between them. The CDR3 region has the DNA TGTGCCTGGAGTGGAAGCCTCTATGGCTACACCTTC. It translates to CAWSGSLYGYTF.

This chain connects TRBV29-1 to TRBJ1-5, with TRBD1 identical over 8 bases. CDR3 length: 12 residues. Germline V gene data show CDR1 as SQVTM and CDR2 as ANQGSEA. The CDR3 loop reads CSRQGTEQPQHF. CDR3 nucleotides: TGCAGTCGACAGGGGACAGAACAGCCCCAGCATTTT.

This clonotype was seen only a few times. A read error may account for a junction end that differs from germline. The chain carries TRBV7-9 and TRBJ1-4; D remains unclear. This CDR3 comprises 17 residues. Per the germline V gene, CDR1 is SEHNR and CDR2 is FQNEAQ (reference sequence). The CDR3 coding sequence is TGCGCCAGCAGCCCGGAGGGTGGGGATGCAACTAATGAAAAACTGTTTTTT. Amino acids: CASSPEGGDATNEKLFF. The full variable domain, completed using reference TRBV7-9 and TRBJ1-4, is DTGVSQNPRHKITKRGQNVTFRCDPISEHNRLYWYRQTLGQGPEFLTYFQNEAQLEKSRLLSDRFSAERPKGSFSTLEIQRTEQGDSAMYLCASSPEGGDATNEKLFFGSGTQLSVL.

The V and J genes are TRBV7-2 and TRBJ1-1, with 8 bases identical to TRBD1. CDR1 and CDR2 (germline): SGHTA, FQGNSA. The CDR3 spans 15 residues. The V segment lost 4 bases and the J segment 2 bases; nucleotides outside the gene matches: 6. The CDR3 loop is CASSYRRGLNTEAFF. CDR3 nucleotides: TGTGCCAGCAGCTATCGCAGGGGGCTAAACACTGAAGCTTTCTTT.